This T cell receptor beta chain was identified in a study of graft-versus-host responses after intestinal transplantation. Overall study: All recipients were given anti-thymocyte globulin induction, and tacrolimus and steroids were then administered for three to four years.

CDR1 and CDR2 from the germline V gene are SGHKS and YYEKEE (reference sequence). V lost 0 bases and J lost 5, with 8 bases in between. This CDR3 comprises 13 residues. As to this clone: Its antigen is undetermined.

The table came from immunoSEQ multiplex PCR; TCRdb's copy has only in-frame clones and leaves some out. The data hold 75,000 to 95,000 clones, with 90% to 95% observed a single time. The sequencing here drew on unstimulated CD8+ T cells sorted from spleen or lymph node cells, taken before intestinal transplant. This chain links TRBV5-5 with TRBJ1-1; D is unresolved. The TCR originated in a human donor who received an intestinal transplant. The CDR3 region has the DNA TGTGCCAGCAGCTTGGCACAGCTAACTGAAGCTTTCTTT. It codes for CASSLAQLTEAFF. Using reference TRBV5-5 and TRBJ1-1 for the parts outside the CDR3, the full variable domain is DAGVTQSPTHLIKTRGQQVTLRCSPISGHKSVSWYQQVLGQGPQFIFQYYEKEERGRGNFPDRFSARQFPNYSSELNVNALLLGDSALYLCASSLAQLTEAFFGQGTRLTVV.